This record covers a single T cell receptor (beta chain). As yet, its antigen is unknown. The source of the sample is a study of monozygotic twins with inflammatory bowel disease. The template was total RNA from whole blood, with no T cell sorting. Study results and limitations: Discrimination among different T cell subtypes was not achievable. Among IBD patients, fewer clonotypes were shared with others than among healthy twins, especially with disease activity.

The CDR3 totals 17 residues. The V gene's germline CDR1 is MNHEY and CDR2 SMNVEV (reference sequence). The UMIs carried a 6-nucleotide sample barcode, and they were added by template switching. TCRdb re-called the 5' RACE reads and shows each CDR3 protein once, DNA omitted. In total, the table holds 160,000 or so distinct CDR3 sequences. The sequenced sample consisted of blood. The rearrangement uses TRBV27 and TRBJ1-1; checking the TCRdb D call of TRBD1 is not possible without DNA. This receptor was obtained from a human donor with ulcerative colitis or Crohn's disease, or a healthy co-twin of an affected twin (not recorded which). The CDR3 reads CASKGRTGWKGNTEAFF.